The 21 T cell receptor beta chains in this list originate from one sample, sequenced in a study of response to subunit inactivated influenza vaccine. TCRdb called the RT-PCR reads again in MiXCR, with one record for every CDR3 protein. The table has about half a million distinct CDR3 sequences, 7.5% to 8.5% seen once; the top ten hold 10% to 15%. The sample was PBMCs from blood, taken around 25 months after vaccination. The receptors derive from a man aged 50 to 69 who received an inactivated influenza vaccine.

There are a few counts of this clonotype. The chain combines TRBV9 with TRBJ1-5, with D possibly matching TRBD1 (5 bases). This CDR3 has 15 amino acids. In germline, CDR1 is SGDLS, CDR2 YYNGEE. Trimming removed 3 bases at V and 6 bases at J, with 16 bases between. In DNA form, the CDR3 reads TGTGCCAGCAGCGGTGGCCGTGGGGGTGGTCAGCCCCAGCATTTT. Its translation: CASSGGRGGGQPQHF. Full variable domain (rest looked up from reference TRBV9 and TRBJ1-5): DSGVTQTPKHLITATGQRVTLRCSPRSGDLSVYWYQQSLDQGLQFLIQYYNGEERAKGNILERFSAQQFPDLHSELNLSSLELGDSALYFCASSGGRGGGQPQHFGDGTRLSIL.

This clonotype was counted between two and nine times. J is TRBJ2-3 and V is TRBV4-3, with 7 bases aligning to TRBD2. Germline loops: CDR1 LGHNA, CDR2 YSLEER. V dropped 0 bases and J dropped 4; count of bases not matched to a gene: 10. The CDR3 spans 17 residues. CDR3 sequence (DNA): TGCGCCAGCAGCCAAGATCGGGCTAGCGGCGGCCCAGATACGCAGTATTTT. It specifies CASSQDRASGGPDTQYF.

This clonotype was counted at least ten times. The chain combines TRBV12-5 with TRBJ2-3, with 15 bases lining up with TRBD2. CDR3 length: 16 amino acids. The V segment lost 3 bases and the J segment 4 bases; nucleotides outside the gene matches: 2. Germline CDR1 and CDR2: LGHNT and FRNRAP. CDR3: CASGFWTSGRADTQYF. The CDR3 DNA sequence: TGTGCTAGTGGTTTCTGGACTAGCGGGAGGGCAGATACGCAGTATTTT.

The table lists this clonotype with a few counts. The chain carries TRBV20-1 and TRBJ2-3; D is perhaps TRBD1 (5 bases). CDR1 and CDR2 from the germline V gene are DFQATT and SNEGSKA (reference sequence). The CDR3 is 14 amino acids. The V end lost 5 bases, the J end lost 0 bases, and 12 bases lay between the germline ends. CDR3 nucleotides: TGCAGTGCTCCGGGCCCAGGGAGCACAGATACGCAGTATTTT. It encodes CSAPGPGSTDTQYF.

This clonotype turned up a few times. The V and J genes are TRBV6-5 and TRBJ2-4; D could derive from TRBD1 or TRBD2 (6 bases each). CDR3 length: 12 residues. The V and J ends lost 8 bases and 8 bases respectively, with 13 bases between them. CDR1 is MNHEY, CDR2 SVGAGI, per germline. CDR3 sequence (DNA): TGTGCCAGCGGGAGGTCAGGGGACATTCAGTACTTC. This translates into CASGRSGDIQYF.

This clonotype has a handful of counts. The chain has TRBV11-2 and TRBJ2-1, with a possible D match to TRBD2 (6 bases). CDR3 length: 16 amino acids. Trimming removed 1 base from V and 2 bases from J, with 12 bases in between. The V gene's germline CDR1 is SGHAT and CDR2 FQNNGV. This CDR3 reads CASSLVRAGTYNEQFF. In nucleotides, the CDR3 is TGTGCCAGCAGCTTAGTTAGAGCGGGTACCTACAATGAGCAGTTCTTC.

This chain connects TRBV5-1 to TRBJ2-5; D gene uncertain. Trimming stripped 0 bases from V and 5 bases from J, with 5 bases between. Germline loops: CDR1 SGHRS, CDR2 YFSETQ. This CDR3 comprises 12 residues. The CDR3: CASSLGVETQYF. CDR3 nucleotide sequence: TGCGCCAGCAGCTTGGGAGTGGAGACCCAGTACTTC.

V is TRBV10-2 and J is TRBJ2-5; 11 positions agree with TRBD2. The CDR3 is 14 amino acids. V dropped 7 bases and J dropped 4; count of bases not matched to a gene: 5. Germline V gives CDR1 WSHSY, CDR2 SAAADI. CDR3 sequence reads: CASKGTSGGETQYF. The CDR3 coding sequence is TGCGCCAGCAAAGGGACTAGCGGAGGAGAGACCCAGTACTTC.

Many counts were recorded for this clonotype. The chain links TRBV28 to TRBJ2-5; the match to TRBD2 covers 9 bases. The V gene's germline CDR1 is MDHEN and CDR2 SYDVKM. The CDR3 is 18 amino acids. The ends lost 6 bases at V and 1 base at J; junction bases unmatched: 15. This CDR3 reads CASSPLVLAGASQETQYF. The CDR3 region has the DNA TGTGCCAGCAGCCCTCTCGTTTTAGCGGGGGCCTCCCAAGAGACCCAGTACTTC.

This clonotype was observed at least ten times. CDR3 loop: CASSYSLAEVDTQYF. As DNA, the CDR3 is TGTGCCAGCAGTTACTCACTAGCGGAGGTGGATACGCAGTATTTT. The V gene is TRBV6-5, the J gene TRBJ2-3, with TRBD2 matching over 8 bases. Germline CDR1 MNHEY, CDR2 SVGAGI. This CDR3 has 15 amino acids. V dropped 0 bases and J dropped 6; count of bases not matched to a gene: 5.

The chain joins TRBV29-1 to TRBJ2-4; D call uncertain. Trimming took 3 bases from V and 3 from J, leaving 6 bases between them. Looked up from germline, CDR1 is SQVTM and CDR2 is ANQGSEA. This CDR3 has 12 amino acids. The CDR3 spells CSVEYSKNIQYF. CDR3 coding DNA: TGCAGCGTTGAGTACAGCAAAAACATTCAGTACTTC.

This clonotype has only a few counts. This chain connects TRBV28 to TRBJ2-5; a weak D match, TRBD2 (5 bases). V was cut by 4 bases and J by 2 bases, with 14 bases left in between. This CDR3 is built from 15 residues. Germline V lookup: CDR1 MDHEN, CDR2 SYDVKM. The CDR3 DNA reads TGTGCCAGCAGTTCCTCGGTTGGCGGGCAAGAGACCCAGTACTTC. This gives the protein CASSSSVGGQETQYF.

This clonotype has ten or more counts. This chain uses TRBV7-8 with TRBJ1-1; 7 bases agree with TRBD1. Germline lookup yields CDR1 SGHVS and CDR2 FQNEAQ. The ends lost 5 bases at V and 4 bases at J; junction bases unmatched: 10. CDR3 length equals 15 residues. The CDR3, as DNA: TGTGCCAGCAGCCGCGTCTATTCAGGGGGCACTGAAGCTTTCTTT. This translates into CASSRVYSGGTEAFF.

This clonotype was recorded many times. The chain is built from TRBV5-1 and TRBJ1-5; 12 bases fit TRBD1. Per germline, CDR1 SGHRS and CDR2 YFSETQ. V was pared by 5 bases and J by 7 bases, with 7 bases of the junction left unmatched. CDR3 length equals 15 residues. CDR3 amino acids: CASRRGTGGEQPQHF. As DNA, the CDR3 is TGCGCCAGCAGACGTGGGACAGGGGGCGAACAGCCCCAGCATTTT.

The chain has TRBV18 and TRBJ2-5, with TRBD1 identical over 9 bases. The CDR3 sequence is 16 residues long. Germline lookup yields CDR1 KGHSH and CDR2 LQKENI. Unmatched junction bases numbered 8, after V lost 4 bases and J lost 2 bases. CDR3 nucleotides: TGTGCCAGCTCACGCATGGGACAGGGACTTCAAGAGACCCAGTACTTC. Translating it yields CASSRMGQGLQETQYF.

This sequence joins TRBV20-1 and TRBJ2-1; D unclear. The CDR3 is 13 amino acids. Deletions cut 2 bases from V and 8 bases from J, with 13 bases between. From germline, CDR1 is DFQATT and CDR2 SNEGSKA (reference sequence). CDR3 DNA sequence: TGCAGTGCTAGACCCCTGGGAATTTATGAGCAGTTCTTC. It specifies CSARPLGIYEQFF.

This clonotype was detected ten times or more. This CDR3 reads CASSQGGIEAFF. CDR3 nucleotide sequence: TGTGCCAGCAGTCAGGGGGGAATTGAAGCTTTCTTT. This rearrangement joins TRBV12-3 or TRBV12-4 to TRBJ1-1; 7 bases are a match to TRBD1. V lost 5 bases and J lost 7; bases outside the gene matches: 4. This CDR3 is built from 12 residues.

This sequence joins TRBV4-2 and TRBJ2-3; no clear D. Germline assignment: CDR1 LGHNA and CDR2 YNFKEQ. The germline V and J ends were trimmed by 0 bases and 4 bases, with 8 bases remaining between them. This CDR3 is 14 amino acids long. The CDR3 bases are TGTGCCAGCAGCCAAGATGTGATCCCAGATACGCAGTATTTT. It is translated as CASSQDVIPDTQYF.

The V and J genes are TRBV25-1 and TRBJ1-2; no definite D call. Germline V lookup: CDR1 MGHDK, CDR2 SYGVNS. The CDR3 consists of 15 residues. V was clipped by 4 bases and J by 8 bases, with 20 bases between them. CDR3 sequence: CASSALPAALGGYTF. The CDR3 nucleotides are TGTGCCAGCAGTGCTCTCCCGGCGGCTCTAGGCGGCTACACCTTC.

The chain carries TRBV4-1 and TRBJ1-2, with unresolved D. The CDR3 length is 14 residues. Trimming shortened V by 4 bases and J by 7 bases, and 16 bases separated the two germline ends. Germline V gives CDR1 MGHRA, CDR2 YSYEKL. CDR3 residues: CASSPRGVSSGYTF. DNA of the CDR3: TGCGCCAGCAGCCCTCGTGGGGTTAGCTCTGGCTACACCTTC.

The sample holds a few counts of this clonotype. The chain uses TRBV4-3 and TRBJ2-6, with D perhaps TRBD1 (6 bases). Trimming shortened V by 5 bases and J by 4 bases, and 18 bases separated the two germline ends. Germline V CDR1 and CDR2: LGHNA, YSLEER. The CDR3 spans 17 residues. CDR3 nucleotides: TGCGCCAGCAGCGAAACCCTCACAGGGCGAGGGGCCAACGTCCTGACTTTC. Its translation is CASSETLTGRGANVLTF.